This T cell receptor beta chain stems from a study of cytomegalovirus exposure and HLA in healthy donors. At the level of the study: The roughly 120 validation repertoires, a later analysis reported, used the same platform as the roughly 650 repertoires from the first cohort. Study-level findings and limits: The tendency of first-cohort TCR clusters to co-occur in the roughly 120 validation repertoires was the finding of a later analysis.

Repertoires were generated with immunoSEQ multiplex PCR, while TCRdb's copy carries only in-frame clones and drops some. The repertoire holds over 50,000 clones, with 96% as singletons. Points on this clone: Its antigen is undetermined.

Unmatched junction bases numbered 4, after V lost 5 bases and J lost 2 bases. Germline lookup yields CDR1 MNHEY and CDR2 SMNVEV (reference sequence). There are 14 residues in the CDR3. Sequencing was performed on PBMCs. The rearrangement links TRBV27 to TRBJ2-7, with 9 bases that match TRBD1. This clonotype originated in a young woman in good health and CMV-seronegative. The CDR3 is CASSQDRGPYEQYF. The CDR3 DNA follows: TGTGCCAGCAGTCAGGACAGGGGTCCCTACGAGCAGTACTTC.